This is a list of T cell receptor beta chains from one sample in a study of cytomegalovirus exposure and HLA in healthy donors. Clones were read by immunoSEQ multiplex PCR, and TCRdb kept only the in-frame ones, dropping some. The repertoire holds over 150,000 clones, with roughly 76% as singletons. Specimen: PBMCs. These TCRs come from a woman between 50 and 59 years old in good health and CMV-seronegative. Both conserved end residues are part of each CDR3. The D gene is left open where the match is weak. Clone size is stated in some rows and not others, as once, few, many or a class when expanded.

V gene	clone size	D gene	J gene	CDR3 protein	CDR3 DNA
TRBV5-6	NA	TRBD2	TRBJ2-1	CASSLELAGNNEQFF	TGTGCCAGCAGCTTGGAACTAGCGGGTAACAATGAGCAGTTCTTC
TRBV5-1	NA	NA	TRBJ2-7	CASSTGSTYEQYF	TGCGCCAGCAGTACAGGGAGCACCTACGAGCAGTACTTC
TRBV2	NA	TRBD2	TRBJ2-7	CASLPNGGRNHEQYF	TGTGCCAGTCTCCCAAATGGCGGGAGGAATCACGAGCAGTACTTC
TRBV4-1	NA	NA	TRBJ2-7	CASSQVYGTYEQYF	TGCGCCAGCAGCCAAGTATACGGGACCTACGAGCAGTACTTC
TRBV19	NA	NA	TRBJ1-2	CASRTGGAQRGPANYGYTF	TGTGCCAGTAGGACCGGGGGGGCTCAAAGGGGTCCGGCTAACTATGGCTACACCTTC
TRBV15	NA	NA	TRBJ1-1	CATSREYFLEGRGAFF	TGTGCCACCAGCAGAGAGTATTTTTTGGAAGGGAGGGGAGCTTTCTTT
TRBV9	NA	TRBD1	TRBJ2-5	CASSARTGGGETQYF	TGTGCCAGCAGCGCCCGGACAGGGGGGGGAGAGACCCAGTACTTC
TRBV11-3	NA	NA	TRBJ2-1	CASSLSRNEQFF	TGTGCCAGCAGCTTATCGCGAAATGAGCAGTTCTTC
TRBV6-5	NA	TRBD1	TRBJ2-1	CASTPGGTGSNEQFF	TGTGCCAGCACCCCCGGGGGGACAGGGAGCAATGAGCAGTTCTTC
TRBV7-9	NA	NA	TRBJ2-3	CASSMTRGADTQYF	TGTGCCAGCAGCATGACTAGAGGCGCAGATACGCAGTATTTT
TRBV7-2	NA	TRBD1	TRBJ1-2	CASSLQGGQDYGYTF	TGTGCCAGCAGCTTGCAGGGGGGACAAGACTATGGCTACACCTTC
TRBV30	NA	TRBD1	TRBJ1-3	CAWGQGAINTIYF	TGTGCCTGGGGACAGGGGGCTATAAACACCATATATTTT
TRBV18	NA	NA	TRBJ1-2	CASSPDKSGGYTF	TGTGCCAGCTCACCAGACAAATCAGGGGGCTACACCTTC
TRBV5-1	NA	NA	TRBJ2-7	CASRGSTGSNEQYF	TGCGCCAGCAGGGGCAGCACAGGGTCGAACGAGCAGTACTTC
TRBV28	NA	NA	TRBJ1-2	CASTAGGLGYGYTF	TGTGCCAGCACCGCGGGGGGGCTAGGATATGGCTACACCTTC
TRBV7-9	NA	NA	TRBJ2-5	CSSSLAVSQETQYF	TGTTCCAGCAGCTTAGCGGTCAGCCAAGAGACCCAGTACTTC
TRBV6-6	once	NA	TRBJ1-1	CASSSRGGPSEAFF	TGTGCCAGCAGTTCCCGCGGAGGGCCTTCTGAAGCTTTCTTT
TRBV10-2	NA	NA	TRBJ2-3	CASSVGQASTDTQYF	TGCGCCAGCAGTGTTGGTCAGGCCTCCACAGATACGCAGTATTTT
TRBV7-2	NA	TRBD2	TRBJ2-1	CASSRAAGDYNEQFF	TGTGCCAGCAGCCGGGCAGCGGGAGATTACAATGAGCAGTTCTTC
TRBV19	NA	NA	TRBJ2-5	CASSIDGGIGETQYF	TGTGCCAGTAGTATAGATGGGGGGATCGGCGAGACCCAGTACTTC
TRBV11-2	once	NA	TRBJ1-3	CASSPGFGNTIYF	TGTGCCAGCAGTCCAGGGTTTGGAAACACCATATATTTT
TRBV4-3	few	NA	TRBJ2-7	CASSQDSPGSRVYYEQYF	TGCGCCAGCAGCCAAGATAGTCCGGGGAGCCGGGTATATTACGAGCAGTACTTC
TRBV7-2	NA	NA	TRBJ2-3	CASSFWTSTDTQYF	TGTGCCAGCAGCTTCTGGACTAGCACAGATACGCAGTATTTT
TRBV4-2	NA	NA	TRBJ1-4	CASSQGWGLNEKLFF	TGTGCCAGCAGCCAAGGATGGGGACTAAATGAAAAACTGTTTTTT
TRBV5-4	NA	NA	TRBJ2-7	CASSYGLYEQYF	TGTGCCAGCAGCTACGGACTATACGAGCAGTACTTC
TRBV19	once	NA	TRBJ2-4	CASSIVRVEDKNIQYF	TGTGCCAGTAGTATAGTTCGGGTAGAAGACAAAAACATTCAGTACTTC
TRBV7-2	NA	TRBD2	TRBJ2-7	CASSVSGGAKEQYF	TGTGCCAGCAGCGTTAGCGGGGGGGCCAAGGAGCAGTACTTC
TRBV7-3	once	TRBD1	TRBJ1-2	CASSLIAGGGYTF	TGTGCCAGCAGCTTAATAGCAGGGGGGGGCTACACCTTC
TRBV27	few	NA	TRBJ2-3	CASSLSLPTDTQYF	TGTGCCAGCAGTTTAAGTCTACCCACAGATACGCAGTATTTT
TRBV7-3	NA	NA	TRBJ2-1	CASSPEQIRGNEQFF	TGTGCCAGCAGCCCGGAGCAGATTAGGGGCAATGAGCAGTTCTTC
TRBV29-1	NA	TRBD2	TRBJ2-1	CSVLGGAYNEQFF	TGCAGCGTTCTGGGAGGGGCCTACAATGAGCAGTTCTTC
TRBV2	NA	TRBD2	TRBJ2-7	CASSGAGSEQYF	TGTGCCAGCAGTGGAGCGGGGAGCGAGCAGTACTTC
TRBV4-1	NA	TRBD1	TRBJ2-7	CASSQEGTVSYEQYF	TGCGCCAGCAGCCAAGAGGGGACAGTCTCCTACGAGCAGTACTTC
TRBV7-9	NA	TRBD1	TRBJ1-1	CASSLGDRANTEAFF	TGTGCCAGCAGCTTAGGGGACAGGGCGAACACTGAAGCTTTCTTT
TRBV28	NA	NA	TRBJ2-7	CASSPNRDEQYF	TGTGCCAGCAGTCCTAACAGGGACGAGCAGTACTTC
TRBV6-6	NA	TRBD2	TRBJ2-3	CASSYGTIVTDTQYF	TGTGCCAGCAGTTACGGGACTATAGTCACAGATACGCAGTATTTT
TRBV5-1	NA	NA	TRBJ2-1	CASSLDRFSSYNEQFF	TGCGCCAGCAGCTTGGACAGGTTTAGCTCCTACAATGAGCAGTTCTTC
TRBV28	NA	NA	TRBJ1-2	CASSYGQYYGYTF	TGTGCCAGCAGCTACGGACAGTACTATGGCTACACCTTC
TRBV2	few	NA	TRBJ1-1	CASSEGAYTEAFF	TGTGCCAGCAGTGAAGGGGCGTACACTGAAGCTTTCTTT
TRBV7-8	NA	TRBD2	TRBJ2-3	CASSISGRRDTQYF	TGTGCCAGCTCCATCAGCGGGAGGCGAGATACGCAGTATTTT
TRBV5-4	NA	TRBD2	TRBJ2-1	CASSSDLGGRIVNEQFF	TGTGCCAGCAGCTCCGATTTGGGCGGGAGGATCGTCAATGAGCAGTTCTTC
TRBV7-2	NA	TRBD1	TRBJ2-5	CASSARTGDVRETQYF	TGTGCCAGCAGCGCACGGACAGGGGATGTCCGAGAGACCCAGTACTTC
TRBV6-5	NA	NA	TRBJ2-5	CASSRQVQETQYF	TGTGCCAGCAGTAGACAGGTCCAAGAGACCCAGTACTTC
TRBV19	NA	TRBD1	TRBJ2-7	CASSPGTGGEYEQYF	TGTGCCAGTAGTCCAGGGACAGGGGGCGAGTACGAGCAGTACTTC
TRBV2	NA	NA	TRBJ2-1	CASSPRTAYNEQFF	TGTGCCAGCAGTCCCCGGACAGCCTACAATGAGCAGTTCTTC
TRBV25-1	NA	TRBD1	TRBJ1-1	CASSELGDREAFF	TGTGCCAGCAGTGAATTGGGGGACAGGGAAGCTTTCTTT
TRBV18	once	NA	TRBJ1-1	CASSPDGGARTEAFF	TGTGCCAGCTCACCCGACGGGGGGGCCAGGACTGAAGCTTTCTTT
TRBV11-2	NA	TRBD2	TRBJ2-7	CASGGDYTLGQYF	TGTGCCAGCGGTGGGGACTACACCCTCGGGCAGTACTTC
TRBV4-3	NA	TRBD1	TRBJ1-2	CASSRQGASSGYTF	TGCGCCAGCAGCCGACAGGGGGCGAGTTCTGGCTACACCTTC
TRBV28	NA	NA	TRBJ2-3	CASSFEGAADTQYF	TGTGCCAGCAGTTTCGAGGGAGCCGCAGATACGCAGTATTTT
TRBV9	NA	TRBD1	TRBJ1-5	CASSNAGQGQPQHF	TGTGCCAGCAGCAACGCGGGACAGGGGCAGCCCCAGCATTTT